The next 32 T cell receptor beta chains were all read from a single sample in a study of blood T cell repertoires in COVID-19. Clones were read by immunoSEQ multiplex PCR, and TCRdb kept only the in-frame ones, dropping some. Of 25,000 to 30,000 clones listed, 85% to 90% are singletons. The specimen sequenced was peripheral blood. The receptors here all came from a human donor in a cohort sampled during active COVID-19.

V gene TRBV3-1 (or the pseudogene TRBV3-2) combines with J gene TRBJ2-3; the match to TRBD2 covers 8 bases. Germline trimming cut 5 bases from V and 2 bases from J; bases unmatched to any gene: 3. The CDR3 is made up of 14 amino acids. Germline CDR1 is LGHDT and CDR2 is YNNKEL (reference sequence). The CDR3 is CASSVSGVTDTQYF. In nucleotides, the CDR3 is TGTGCCAGCAGCGTTAGCGGGGTCACAGATACGCAGTATTTT.

The genes are TRBV19 and TRBJ2-1, with 9 bases that match TRBD2. CDR1 and CDR2 (germline): LNHDA, SQIVND (reference sequence). With V trimmed by 10 bases and J by 0 bases, 4 bases remained unmatched. The CDR3 has 14 amino acids. CDR3 region: CATRTSDSYNEQFF. The CDR3 DNA sequence: TGTGCCACCCGGACTAGCGACTCCTACAATGAGCAGTTCTTC.

The chain recombines TRBV29-1 with TRBJ2-5, with 7 nucleotides matching TRBD2. The V gene end was trimmed by 1 base and the J gene end by 3 bases; junction bases not matched to a gene: 2. The CDR3 runs to 13 residues. From germline, CDR1 is SQVTM and CDR2 ANQGSEA. CDR3 nucleotides: TGCAGCGTTGAAGTGGGGGGGGAAGAGACCCAGTACTTC. This sequence encodes CSVEVGGEETQYF. Complete variable domain (other parts from reference TRBV29-1 and TRBJ2-5): SAVISQKPSRDICQRGTSLTIQCQVDSQVTMMFWYRQQPGQSLTLIATANQGSEATYESGFVIDKFPISRPNLTFSTLTVSNMSPEDSSIYLCSVEVGGEETQYFGPGTRLLVL.

This chain links TRBV7-9 with TRBJ2-7; tentative D call: TRBD2 (5 bases). Trimming took off 6 bases at V and 3 bases at J, with 18 bases between the two ends. The CDR3 is 15 residues long. Germline-derived CDR1 and CDR2 are SEHNR and FQNEAQ (reference sequence). The chain's CDR3 is CASSPDLVTIYEQYF. The DNA of the CDR3 is TGTGCCAGCAGTCCGGACTTAGTAACGATCTACGAGCAGTACTTC.

J is TRBJ2-7 and V is TRBV12-3 or TRBV12-4; 7 nucleotides line up with TRBD2. V was pared by 10 bases and J by 5 bases, with 11 bases of the junction left unmatched. CDR3 size: 13 residues. Written as DNA, the CDR3 is TGTGCCACCCGAGGCGGGAGTGGCGACGAGCAGTACTTC. Translated: CATRGGSGDEQYF.

V usage is TRBV5-1 and J usage is TRBJ1-2; the match to TRBD1 covers 7 bases. Trimming took 4 bases from V and 3 from J; bases not matched to a gene: 6. CDR1 is SGHRS and CDR2 is YFSETQ in the germline V gene. The CDR3 spans 14 residues. In DNA, the CDR3 is TGCGCCAGCAGCCCCGGAGGGGGCGACTATGGCTACACCTTC. This translates into CASSPGGGDYGYTF.

The V call is TRBV3-1 (or the pseudogene TRBV3-2), the J call TRBJ1-5; no firm D call. This CDR3 has 13 amino acids. The V end lost 0 bases, the J end lost 5 bases, and 5 bases lay between the germline ends. Germline V gives CDR1 LGHDT, CDR2 YNNKEL (reference sequence). The CDR3 loop is CASSQEAHQPQHF. The CDR3 DNA reads as TGTGCCAGCAGCCAAGAGGCACATCAGCCCCAGCATTTT.

There are a few counts of this clone. The chain combines TRBV28 with TRBJ1-1; TRBD1 matches 8 bases. Per germline, CDR1 MDHEN and CDR2 SYDVKM. This CDR3 has 16 amino acids. With 5 bases clipped from V and 3 bases from J, the junction kept 11 bases outside the gene matches. CDR3 residues: CASSPIQGEVYTEAFF. In nucleotides, the CDR3 is TGTGCCAGCAGTCCGATACAGGGGGAAGTCTACACTGAAGCTTTCTTT.

The CDR3 bases are TGTGCCAGCAGCTCAGGGGTTTCAGGCTCCTATAATTCACCCCTCCACTTT. Translating it yields CASSSGVSGSYNSPLHF. The chain has TRBV5-6 and TRBJ1-6; maybe TRBD1 (6 bases). The CDR3 loop spans 17 amino acids. From germline, CDR1 is SGHDT and CDR2 YYEEEE. V was shortened by 3 bases and J by 0 bases, with 13 bases between the two germline ends.

The V call is TRBV29-1, the J call TRBJ2-5; possible D gene TRBD1, 5 bases. The germline CDR1 and CDR2 sequences are SQVTM and ANQGSEA. This CDR3 has 13 amino acids. With 2 bases removed from V and 5 bases from J, the gap between germline ends came to 12 bases. CDR3 sequence reads: CSVERVRAETQYF. The CDR3 nucleotides read TGCAGCGTTGAAAGGGTCAGGGCTGAGACCCAGTACTTC. The whole variable domain, remainder taken from reference TRBV29-1 and TRBJ2-5, is SAVISQKPSRDICQRGTSLTIQCQVDSQVTMMFWYRQQPGQSLTLIATANQGSEATYESGFVIDKFPISRPNLTFSTLTVSNMSPEDSSIYLCSVERVRAETQYFGPGTRLLVL.

The genes are TRBV9 and TRBJ2-1, with 14 bases matching TRBD2. Germline CDR1 SGDLS, CDR2 YYNGEE. The CDR3 totals 21 residues. Unmatched junction bases numbered 17, after V lost 0 bases and J lost 6 bases. The CDR3 here is CASSVDPDPGLAGVGGNEQFF. Written as DNA, the CDR3 is TGTGCCAGCAGCGTAGACCCAGACCCGGGACTAGCGGGAGTGGGGGGCAATGAGCAGTTCTTC.

The chain joins TRBV2 to TRBJ2-7; 10 bases align to TRBD2. V gave up 2 bases and J gave up 4 bases; unmatched junction bases: 5. This CDR3 is built from 15 residues. The germline gives CDR1 SNHLY, CDR2 FYNNEI. CDR3 sequence (DNA): TGTGCCAGCAGTGAAAGTACTAGCGGGAATTACGAGCAGTACTTC. This gives the protein CASSESTSGNYEQYF.

This chain links TRBV19 with TRBJ2-7; 9 nucleotides agree with TRBD1. The CDR3 runs 14 residues. The germline V gene encodes CDR1 LNHDA and CDR2 SQIVND (reference sequence). After removal of 5 bases from V and 3 bases from J, the junction contained 5 bases not matched to a gene. The CDR3 is CASSSGTGYYEQYF. The CDR3, as DNA: TGTGCCAGTAGTTCCGGGACAGGGTACTACGAGCAGTACTTC.

The V call is TRBV15, the J call TRBJ2-5; tentative D call: TRBD2 (5 bases). CDR3 length equals 14 residues. Between the trimmed V and J ends, which lost 1 base and 3 bases, there was a span of 9 bases. CDR1 LNHNV and CDR2 YYDKDF come from the germline V gene (reference sequence). The CDR3 DNA follows: TGTGCCACCAGCAGAGTTAGCGCCGAAGAGACCCAGTACTTC. It is translated as CATSRVSAEETQYF.

The chain employs TRBV6-1 and TRBJ1-6; possibly TRBD1 for D (5 bases). V lost 2 bases to trimming and J lost 14 bases, with 25 bases between them. CDR1 and CDR2 (germline): MNHNS, SASEGT. This CDR3 has 17 residues. The CDR3 region has the DNA TGTGCCAGCAGTGAACTATTAGGGGCAGGGCAAATTCGGGCCCTCCACTTT. This encodes CASSELLGAGQIRALHF.

The chain uses TRBV18 and TRBJ2-7, with D perhaps matching TRBD2 (6 bases). Looked up from germline, CDR1 is KGHSH and CDR2 is LQKENI. The CDR3 is 15 residues long. The ends were cut back, 3 bases at V and 3 bases at J, with 15 bases in the middle. The CDR3: CASSPFAGTFYEQYF. CDR3 in DNA: TGTGCCAGCTCACCTTTCGCCGGGACTTTCTACGAGCAGTACTTC.

This clone has only one observation. This chain uses TRBV24-1 with TRBJ1-2, with 7 bases lining up with TRBD1. This CDR3 has 12 residues. Germline V CDR1 and CDR2: KGHDR, SFDVKD. The V and J ends lost 4 bases and 8 bases, in that order; junction bases with no gene match: 3. The chain's CDR3 is CATSEGTEGYTF. CDR3 in DNA: TGTGCCACCAGTGAGGGGACAGAGGGCTACACCTTC.

The chain recombines TRBV2 with TRBJ1-1; D possibly corresponds to TRBD1 (5 bases). CDR1 is SNHLY and CDR2 is FYNNEI in the germline V gene. Trimming removed 8 bases from V and 1 base from J, with 11 bases in between. This CDR3 comprises 13 residues. The CDR3 is CASGRQGNTEAFF. CDR3 DNA sequence: TGTGCCAGCGGACGTCAGGGGAACACTGAAGCTTTCTTT.

This rearrangement joins TRBV9 to TRBJ1-1; 7 bases align to TRBD1. Unmatched junction bases numbered 15, after V lost 7 bases and J lost 3 bases. The CDR3 is made up of 16 amino acids. Germline V gene lookup returns CDR1 SGDLS and CDR2 YYNGEE. In DNA form, the CDR3 reads TGTGCCAGCCAAAAGGGGGCAGGGTCCCCCGACACTGAAGCTTTCTTT. It is translated as CASQKGAGSPDTEAFF.

The V and J genes are TRBV21-1 and TRBJ2-2; TRBD1, the table's D call, lacks a check against the DNA. TRBV21-1 is marked as a pseudogene. The CDR3 sequence is 14 residues long. The CDR3 loop is CASKSTGQNGELFF. The CDR3 DNA is TGTGCCAGCAAGTCGACAGGGCAGAACGGGGAGCTGTTTTTT.

The CDR3 DNA reads as TGTGCCAGCAGTTACGAAGGGAGACAGGGTTGGTCACCCCTCCACTTT. It codes for CASSYEGRQGWSPLHF. This sequence joins TRBV6-5 and TRBJ1-6; 7 bases fit TRBD1. Germline assignment: CDR1 MNHEY and CDR2 SVGAGI. Trimming cost V 2 bases and J 10 bases; bases outside gene matches: 11. CDR3 length equals 16 residues.

This chain joins TRBV19 and TRBJ2-4; 8 bases map to TRBD1. Trimming cost V 6 bases and J 9 bases; bases outside gene matches: 13. CDR1 and CDR2 from the germline V gene are LNHDA and SQIVND (reference sequence). This CDR3 is built from 15 residues. The CDR3 sequence is CASRLETGDSGIQYF. The CDR3 DNA follows: TGTGCCAGTAGGCTAGAGACAGGGGACAGTGGCATTCAGTACTTC. The entire variable domain, with the rest obtained from reference TRBV19 and TRBJ2-4, is as follows: DGGITQSPKYLFRKEGQNVTLSCEQNLNHDAMYWYRQDPGQGLRLIYYSQIVNDFQKGDIAEGYSVSREKKESFPLTVTSAQKNPTAFYLCASRLETGDSGIQYFGAGTRLSVL.

This chain uses TRBV10-1 with TRBJ2-1; 14 bases map to TRBD2. CDR1 and CDR2 from the germline V gene are WNHNN and SYGVQD (reference sequence). The length of the CDR3 is 14 residues. V lost 7 bases to trimming and J lost 10 bases; unmatched junction nucleotides: 6. The CDR3 bases are TGCGCCAGCACTCCGGGGACTAGCGGGAGCGAGCAGTTCTTC. It is translated as CASTPGTSGSEQFF.

Only a few counts were recorded for this clone. DNA of the CDR3: TGTGCCAGCAGTGAAGATAGGGACTTGACCGGGGAGCTGTTTTTT. It encodes CASSEDRDLTGELFF. The chain combines TRBV2 with TRBJ2-2; D is possibly TRBD2 (6 bases). Germline V gives CDR1 SNHLY, CDR2 FYNNEI. The germline V and J ends were trimmed by 1 base and 5 bases, with 11 bases remaining between them. The CDR3 is 15 residues long.

The chain has TRBV6-5 and TRBJ2-7; 9 bases align to TRBD2. J was trimmed by 2 bases and V by 0 bases; bases with no gene match: 5. There are 16 residues in the CDR3. CDR1 is MNHEY, CDR2 SVGAGI, per germline. CDR3 nucleotide sequence: TGTGCCAGCAGTTACTCTGGCGGGAGGGTCCCCTACGAGCAGTACTTC. Its translation: CASSYSGGRVPYEQYF.

The chain has TRBV2 and TRBJ1-1; 9 bases map to TRBD1. There are 13 residues in the CDR3. Germline lookup yields CDR1 SNHLY and CDR2 FYNNEI. Trimming at V came to 6 bases and at J to 6 bases, leaving 5 bases not matched to a gene. The CDR3 DNA sequence: TGTGCCAGCAGAGGGACAGGGCCCCCTGAAGCTTTCTTT. It is translated as CASRGTGPPEAFF.

The J gene is TRBJ2-4, the V gene TRBV28; tentatively, D is TRBD2 (6 bases). The CDR3 is 14 amino acids. V lost 5 bases, J lost 12 bases, and 20 bases lay in between. Per the germline V gene, CDR1 is MDHEN and CDR2 is SYDVKM. The CDR3 sequence: CASSPGGGSLYQYF. CDR3 nucleotide sequence: TGTGCCAGCAGTCCAGGTGGGGGGAGTCTGTATCAGTACTTC. The variable domain in full, with the rest retrieved from reference TRBV28 and TRBJ2-4, is DVKVTQSSRYLVKRTGEKVFLECVQDMDHENMFWYRQDPGLGLRLIYFSYDVKMKEKGDIPEGYSVSREKKERFSLILESASTNQTSMYLCASSPGGGSLYQYFGAGTRLSVL.

In this sample, this clone turned up once. The chain recombines TRBV19 with TRBJ1-2, with D tentatively TRBD1 (5 bases). CDR3 length: 15 residues. V lost 7 bases and J 2 bases, leaving 17 bases between the germline ends. Per germline, CDR1 LNHDA and CDR2 SQIVND (reference sequence). The CDR3 sequence: CASTPAGRRNYGYTF. In DNA form, the CDR3 reads TGTGCCAGTACCCCCGCGGGGCGCCGAAACTATGGCTACACCTTC.

This clone was picked up one time. This rearrangement joins TRBV10-1 to TRBJ1-5; D is uncertain. V was shortened by 6 bases and J by 6 bases, with 12 bases between the two germline ends. CDR3 length: 13 amino acids. Germline CDR1 and CDR2: WNHNN and SYGVQD (reference sequence). The CDR3 region has the DNA TGCGCCAGCAGCCCGGGGTCTGGTCAGCCCCAGCATTTT. Its protein product is CASSPGSGQPQHF.

The V and J genes are TRBV4-1 and TRBJ2-1; D is unresolved. Germline V lookup: CDR1 MGHRA, CDR2 YSYEKL. The CDR3 consists of 17 residues. The ends were cut back, 4 bases at V and 0 bases at J, with 16 bases in the middle. The CDR3 DNA reads as TGCGCCAGCAGCCGAGACGCAGCCGGCGGCTCCTACAATGAGCAGTTCTTC. Residues: CASSRDAAGGSYNEQFF.

This chain links TRBV6-5 with TRBJ1-6, with D possibly TRBD1 on 5 matching bases. Trimming cost V 8 bases and J 7 bases, with 18 bases left between them. CDR3 length: 15 amino acids. The germline CDR1 and CDR2 sequences are MNHEY and SVGAGI. DNA of the CDR3: TGTGCCAGCGGGGATCGACAGACTTACAATTCACCCCTCCACTTT. This encodes CASGDRQTYNSPLHF.

V usage is TRBV6-5 and J usage is TRBJ1-2; tentative D call: TRBD1 (5 bases). Trimming cost V 0 bases and J 4 bases, with 9 bases left between them. CDR1 MNHEY and CDR2 SVGAGI come from the germline V gene. CDR3 length equals 14 residues. The CDR3 reads CASSYSGGVYGYTF. The DNA of the CDR3 is TGTGCCAGCAGTTACTCGGGGGGGGTCTATGGCTACACCTTC.